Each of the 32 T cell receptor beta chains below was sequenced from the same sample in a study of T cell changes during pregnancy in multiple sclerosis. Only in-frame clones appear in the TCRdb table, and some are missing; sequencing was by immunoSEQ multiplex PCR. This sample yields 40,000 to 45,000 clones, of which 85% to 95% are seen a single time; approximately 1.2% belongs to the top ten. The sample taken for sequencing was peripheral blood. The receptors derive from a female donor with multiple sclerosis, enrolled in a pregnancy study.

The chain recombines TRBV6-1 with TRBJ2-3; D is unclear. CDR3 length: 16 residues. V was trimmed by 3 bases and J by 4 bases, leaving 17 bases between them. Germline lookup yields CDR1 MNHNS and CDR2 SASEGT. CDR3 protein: CASSENAVDSADTQYF. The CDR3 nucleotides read TGTGCCAGCAGTGAGAATGCGGTAGATTCGGCAGATACGCAGTATTTT.

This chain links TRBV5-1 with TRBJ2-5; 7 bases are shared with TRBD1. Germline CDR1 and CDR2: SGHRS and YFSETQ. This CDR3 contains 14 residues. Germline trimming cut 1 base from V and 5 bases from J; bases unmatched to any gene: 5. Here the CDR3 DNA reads TGCGCCAGCAGCTTGTTTACAGGGGAGGAGACCCAGTACTTC. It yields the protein CASSLFTGEETQYF.

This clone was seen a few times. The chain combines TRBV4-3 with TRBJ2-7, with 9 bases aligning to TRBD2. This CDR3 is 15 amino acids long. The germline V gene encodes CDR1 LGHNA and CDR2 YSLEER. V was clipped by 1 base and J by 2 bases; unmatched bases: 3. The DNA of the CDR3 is TGCGCCAGCAGCCAAGTCCTAGCGGGACCCTACGAGCAGTACTTC. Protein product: CASSQVLAGPYEQYF.

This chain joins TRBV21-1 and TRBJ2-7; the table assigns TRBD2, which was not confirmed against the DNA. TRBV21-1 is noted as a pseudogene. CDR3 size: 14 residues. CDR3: CASSKRSGSFEQYF. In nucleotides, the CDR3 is TGTGCCAGCAGCAAACGTAGCGGGAGTTTCGAGCAGTACTTC.

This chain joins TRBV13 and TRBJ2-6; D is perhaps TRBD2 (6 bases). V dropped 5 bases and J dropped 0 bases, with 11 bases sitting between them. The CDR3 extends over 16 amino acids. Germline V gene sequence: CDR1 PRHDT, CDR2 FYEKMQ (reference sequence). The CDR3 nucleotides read TGTGCCAGCAGCCCGGGACTGATCTCTGGGGCCAACGTCCTGACTTTC. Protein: CASSPGLISGANVLTF. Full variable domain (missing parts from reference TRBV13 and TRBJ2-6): AAGVIQSPRHLIKEKRETATLKCYPIPRHDTVYWYQQGPGQDPQFLISFYEKMQSDKGSIPDRFSAQQFSDYHSELNMSSLELGDSALYFCASSPGLISGANVLTFGAGSRLTVL.

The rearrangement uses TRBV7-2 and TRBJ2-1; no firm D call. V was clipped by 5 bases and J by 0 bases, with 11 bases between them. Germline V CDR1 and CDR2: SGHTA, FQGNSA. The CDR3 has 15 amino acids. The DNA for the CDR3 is TGTGCCAGCAGCGTTCGGTACGGCTCCTACAATGAGCAGTTCTTC. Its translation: CASSVRYGSYNEQFF. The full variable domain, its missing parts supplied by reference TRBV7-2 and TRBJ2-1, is GAGVSQSPSNKVTEKGKDVELRCDPISGHTALYWYRQSLGQGLEFLIYFQGNSAPDKSGLPSDRFSAERTGGSVSTLTIQRTQQEDSAVYLCASSVRYGSYNEQFFGPGTRLTVL.

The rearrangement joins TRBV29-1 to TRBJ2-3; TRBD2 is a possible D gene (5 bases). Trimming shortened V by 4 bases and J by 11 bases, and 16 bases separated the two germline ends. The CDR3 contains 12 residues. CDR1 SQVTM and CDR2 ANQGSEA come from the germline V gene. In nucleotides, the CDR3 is TGCAGCGTTGTTACTTGGGGAGAAGGGCAGTATTTT. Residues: CSVVTWGEGQYF.

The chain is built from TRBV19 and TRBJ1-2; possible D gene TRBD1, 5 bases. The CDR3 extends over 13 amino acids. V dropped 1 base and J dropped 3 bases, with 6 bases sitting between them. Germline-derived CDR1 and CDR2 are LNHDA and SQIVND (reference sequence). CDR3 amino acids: CASSIGRDYGYTF. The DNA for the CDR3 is TGTGCCAGTAGTATAGGCAGGGACTATGGCTACACCTTC.

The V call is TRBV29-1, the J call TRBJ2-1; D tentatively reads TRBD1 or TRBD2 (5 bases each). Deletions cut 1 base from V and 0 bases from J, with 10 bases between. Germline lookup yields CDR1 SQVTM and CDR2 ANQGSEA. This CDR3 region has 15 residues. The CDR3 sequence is CSVEGPGSSYNEQFF. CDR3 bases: TGCAGCGTTGAAGGGCCAGGGAGCTCCTACAATGAGCAGTTCTTC.

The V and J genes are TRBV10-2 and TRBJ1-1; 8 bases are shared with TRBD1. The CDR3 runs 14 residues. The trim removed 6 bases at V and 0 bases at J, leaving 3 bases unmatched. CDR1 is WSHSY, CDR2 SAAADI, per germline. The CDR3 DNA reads TGCGCCAGCAGGAGGGGACAGGTGAACACTGAAGCTTTCTTT. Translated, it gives CASRRGQVNTEAFF.

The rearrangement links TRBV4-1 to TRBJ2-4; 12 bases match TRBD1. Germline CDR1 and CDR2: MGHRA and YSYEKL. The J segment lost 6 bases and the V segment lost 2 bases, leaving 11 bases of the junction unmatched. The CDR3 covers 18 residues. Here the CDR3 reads CASSQTPRGTGGGNIQYF. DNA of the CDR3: TGCGCCAGCAGCCAAACCCCCCGGGGGACAGGGGGCGGAAACATTCAGTACTTC.

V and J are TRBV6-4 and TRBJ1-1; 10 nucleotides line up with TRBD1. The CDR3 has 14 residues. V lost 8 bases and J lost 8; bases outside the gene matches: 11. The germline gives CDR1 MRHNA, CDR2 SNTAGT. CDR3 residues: CASGSGTGESEAFF. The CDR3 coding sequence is TGTGCCAGCGGATCCGGGACAGGGGAATCCGAAGCTTTCTTT.

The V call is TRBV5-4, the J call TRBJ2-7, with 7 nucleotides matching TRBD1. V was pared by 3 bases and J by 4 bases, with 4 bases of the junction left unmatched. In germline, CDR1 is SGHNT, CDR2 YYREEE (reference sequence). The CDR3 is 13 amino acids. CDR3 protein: CASSYGQEYEQYF. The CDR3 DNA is TGTGCCAGCAGCTATGGACAGGAGTACGAGCAGTACTTC.

The CDR3 nucleotides read TGCGCCAGCAGCCGCCCCTCGGCCCTTCAGGACGAGCAGTACTTC. Translated, it gives CASSRPSALQDEQYF. The gene calls are TRBV4-1 and TRBJ2-7; the D is unclear. The germline CDR1 and CDR2 sequences are MGHRA and YSYEKL. CDR3 size: 15 residues. V was cut by 4 bases and J by 5 bases, with 18 bases left in between.

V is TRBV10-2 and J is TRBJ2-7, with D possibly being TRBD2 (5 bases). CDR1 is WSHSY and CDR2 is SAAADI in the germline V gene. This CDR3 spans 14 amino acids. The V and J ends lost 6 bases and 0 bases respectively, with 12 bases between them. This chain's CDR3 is CASRGGQSSYEQYF. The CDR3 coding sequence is TGCGCCAGCAGGGGCGGGCAGAGCTCCTACGAGCAGTACTTC.

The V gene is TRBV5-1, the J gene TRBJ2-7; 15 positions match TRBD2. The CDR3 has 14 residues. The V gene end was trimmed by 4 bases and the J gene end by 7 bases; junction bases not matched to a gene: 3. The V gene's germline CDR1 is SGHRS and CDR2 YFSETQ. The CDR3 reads CASSPGLAGGEQYF. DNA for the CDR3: TGCGCCAGCAGCCCGGGACTAGCGGGAGGTGAGCAGTACTTC.

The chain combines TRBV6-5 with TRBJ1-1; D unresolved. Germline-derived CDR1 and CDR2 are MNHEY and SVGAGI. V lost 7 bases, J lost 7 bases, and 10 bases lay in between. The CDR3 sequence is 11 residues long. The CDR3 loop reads CASTKMDEAFF. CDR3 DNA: TGTGCCAGCACCAAGATGGATGAAGCTTTCTTT.

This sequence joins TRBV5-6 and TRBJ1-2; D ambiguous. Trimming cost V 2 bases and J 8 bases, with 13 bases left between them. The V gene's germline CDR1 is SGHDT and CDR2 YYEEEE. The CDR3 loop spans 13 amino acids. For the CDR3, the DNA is TGTGCCAGCAGCTTAGAGGATACTATGGGCTACACCTTC. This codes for CASSLEDTMGYTF. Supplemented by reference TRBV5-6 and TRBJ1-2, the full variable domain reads DAGVTQSPTHLIKTRGQQVTLRCSPKSGHDTVSWYQQALGQGPQFIFQYYEEEERQRGNFPDRFSGHQFPNYSSELNVNALLLGDSALYLCASSLEDTMGYTFGSGTRLTVV.

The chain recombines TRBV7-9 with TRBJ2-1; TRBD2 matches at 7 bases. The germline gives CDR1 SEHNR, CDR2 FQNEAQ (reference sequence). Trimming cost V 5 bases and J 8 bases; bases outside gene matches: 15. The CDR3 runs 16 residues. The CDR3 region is CASSLISGINVYEQFF. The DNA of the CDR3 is TGTGCCAGCAGCCTAATCAGCGGGATAAACGTTTATGAGCAGTTCTTC. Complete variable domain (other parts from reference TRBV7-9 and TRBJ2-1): DTGVSQNPRHKITKRGQNVTFRCDPISEHNRLYWYRQTLGQGPEFLTYFQNEAQLEKSRLLSDRFSAERPKGSFSTLEIQRTEQGDSAMYLCASSLISGINVYEQFFGPGTRLTVL.

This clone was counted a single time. CDR3 protein: CAINPGQGWFEQYF. The CDR3 DNA reads TGTGCCATCAACCCGGGACAGGGATGGTTCGAGCAGTACTTC. The genes are TRBV10-3 and TRBJ2-7; 9 bases are a match to TRBD1. The CDR3 loop spans 14 amino acids. V was clipped by 7 bases and J by 6 bases; unmatched bases: 10. CDR1 is ENHRY and CDR2 is SYGVKD in the germline V gene.

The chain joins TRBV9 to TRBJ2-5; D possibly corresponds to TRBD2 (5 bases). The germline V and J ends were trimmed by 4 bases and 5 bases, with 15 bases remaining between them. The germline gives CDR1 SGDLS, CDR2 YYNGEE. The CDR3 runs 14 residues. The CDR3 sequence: CASSPGSKPETQYF. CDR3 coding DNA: TGTGCCAGCAGCCCGGGATCGAAACCGGAGACCCAGTACTTC.

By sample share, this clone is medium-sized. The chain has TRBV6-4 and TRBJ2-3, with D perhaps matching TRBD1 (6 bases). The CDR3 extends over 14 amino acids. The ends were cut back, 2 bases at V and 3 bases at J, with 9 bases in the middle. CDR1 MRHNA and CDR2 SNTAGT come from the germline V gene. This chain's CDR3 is CASSDMGATDTQYF. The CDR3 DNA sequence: TGTGCCAGCAGTGACATGGGGGCAACAGATACGCAGTATTTT.

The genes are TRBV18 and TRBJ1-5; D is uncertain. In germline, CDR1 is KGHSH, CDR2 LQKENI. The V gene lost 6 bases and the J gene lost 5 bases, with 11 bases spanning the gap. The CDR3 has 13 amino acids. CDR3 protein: CASSGGSDQPQHF. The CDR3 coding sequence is TGTGCCAGCTCTGGAGGGTCCGATCAGCCCCAGCATTTT.

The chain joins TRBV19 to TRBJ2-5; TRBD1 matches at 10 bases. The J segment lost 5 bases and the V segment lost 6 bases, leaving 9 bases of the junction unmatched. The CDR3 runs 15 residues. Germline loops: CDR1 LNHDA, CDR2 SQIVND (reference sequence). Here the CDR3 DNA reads TGTGCCAGTAGCCCAGCGACAGGGGGCTATGAGACCCAGTACTTC. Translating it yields CASSPATGGYETQYF.

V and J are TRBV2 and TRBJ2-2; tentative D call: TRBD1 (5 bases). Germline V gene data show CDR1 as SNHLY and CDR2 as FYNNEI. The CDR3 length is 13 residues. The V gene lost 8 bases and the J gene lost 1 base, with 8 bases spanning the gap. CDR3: CASFRENTGELFF. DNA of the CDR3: TGTGCCAGCTTCAGGGAGAACACCGGGGAGCTGTTTTTT.

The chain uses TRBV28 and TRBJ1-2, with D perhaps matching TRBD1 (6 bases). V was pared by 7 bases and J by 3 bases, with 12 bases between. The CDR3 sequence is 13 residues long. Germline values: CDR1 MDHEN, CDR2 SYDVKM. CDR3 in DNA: TGTGCCAGCAAGGGGGGCACAGACTATGGCTACACCTTC. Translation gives CASKGGTDYGYTF.

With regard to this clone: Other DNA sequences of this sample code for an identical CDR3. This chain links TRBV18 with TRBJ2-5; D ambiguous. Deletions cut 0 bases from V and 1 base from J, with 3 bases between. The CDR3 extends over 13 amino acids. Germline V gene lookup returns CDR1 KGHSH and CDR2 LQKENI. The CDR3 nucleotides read TGTGCCAGCTCACCACCACTCCAAGAGACCCAGTACTTC. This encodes CASSPPLQETQYF.

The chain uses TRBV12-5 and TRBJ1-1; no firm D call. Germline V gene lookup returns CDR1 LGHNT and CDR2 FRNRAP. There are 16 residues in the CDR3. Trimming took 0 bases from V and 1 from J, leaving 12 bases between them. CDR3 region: CASGLVPPGPNTEAFF. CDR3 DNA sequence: TGTGCTAGTGGTTTGGTCCCACCCGGGCCGAACACTGAAGCTTTCTTT.

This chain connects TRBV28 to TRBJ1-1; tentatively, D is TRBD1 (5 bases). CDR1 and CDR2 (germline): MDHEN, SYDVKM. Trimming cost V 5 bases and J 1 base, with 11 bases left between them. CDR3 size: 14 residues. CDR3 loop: CASSTIGGNTEAFF. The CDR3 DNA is TGTGCCAGCAGTACAATCGGGGGGAACACTGAAGCTTTCTTT.

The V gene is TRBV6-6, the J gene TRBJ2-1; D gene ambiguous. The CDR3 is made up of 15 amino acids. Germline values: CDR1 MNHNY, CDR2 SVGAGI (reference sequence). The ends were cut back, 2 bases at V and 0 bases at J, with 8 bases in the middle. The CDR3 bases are TGTGCCAGCAGTTACCCCGTCGGCTCCTACAATGAGCAGTTCTTC. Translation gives CASSYPVGSYNEQFF.

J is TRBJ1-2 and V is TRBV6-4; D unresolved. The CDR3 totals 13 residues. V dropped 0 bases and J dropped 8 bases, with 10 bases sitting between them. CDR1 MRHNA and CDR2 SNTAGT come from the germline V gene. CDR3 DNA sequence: TGTGCCAGCAGTGACTCGAGAGGCTTCGGCTACACCTTC. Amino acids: CASSDSRGFGYTF.

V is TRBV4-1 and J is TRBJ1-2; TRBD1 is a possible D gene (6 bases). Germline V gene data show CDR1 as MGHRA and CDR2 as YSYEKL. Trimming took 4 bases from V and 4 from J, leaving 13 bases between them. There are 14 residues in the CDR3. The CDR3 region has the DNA TGCGCCAGCAGCCCATCGGGACAAACCTATGGCTACACCTTC. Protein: CASSPSGQTYGYTF.